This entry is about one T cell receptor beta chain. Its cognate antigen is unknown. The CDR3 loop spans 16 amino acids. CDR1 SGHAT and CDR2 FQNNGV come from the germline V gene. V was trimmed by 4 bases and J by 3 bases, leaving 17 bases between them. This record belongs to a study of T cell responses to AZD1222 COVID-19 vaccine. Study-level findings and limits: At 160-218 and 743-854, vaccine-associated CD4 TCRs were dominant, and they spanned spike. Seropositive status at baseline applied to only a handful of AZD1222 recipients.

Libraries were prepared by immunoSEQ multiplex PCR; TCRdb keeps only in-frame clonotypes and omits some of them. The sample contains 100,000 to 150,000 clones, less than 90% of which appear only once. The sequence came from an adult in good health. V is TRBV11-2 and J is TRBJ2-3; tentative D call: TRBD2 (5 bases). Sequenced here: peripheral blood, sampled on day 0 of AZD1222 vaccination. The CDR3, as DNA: TGTGCCAGCAGCTCCGATGACATGCCGGGGACAGATACGCAGTATTTT. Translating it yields CASSSDDMPGTDTQYF.